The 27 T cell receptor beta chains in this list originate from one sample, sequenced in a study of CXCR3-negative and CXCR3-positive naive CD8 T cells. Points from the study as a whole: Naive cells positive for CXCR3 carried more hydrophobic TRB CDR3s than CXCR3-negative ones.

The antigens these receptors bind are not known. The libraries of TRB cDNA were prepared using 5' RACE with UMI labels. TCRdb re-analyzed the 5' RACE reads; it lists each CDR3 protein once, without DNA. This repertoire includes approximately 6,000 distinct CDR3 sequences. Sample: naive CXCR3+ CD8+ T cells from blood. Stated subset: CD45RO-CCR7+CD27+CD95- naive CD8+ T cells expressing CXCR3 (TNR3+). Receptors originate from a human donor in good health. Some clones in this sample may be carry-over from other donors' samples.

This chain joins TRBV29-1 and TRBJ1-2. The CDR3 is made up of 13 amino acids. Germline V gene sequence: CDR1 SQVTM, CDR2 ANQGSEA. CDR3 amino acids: CSVEDQGGYGYTF.

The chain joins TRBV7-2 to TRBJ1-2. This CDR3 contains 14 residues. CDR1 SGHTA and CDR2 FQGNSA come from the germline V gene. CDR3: CASSYPGVENGYTF.

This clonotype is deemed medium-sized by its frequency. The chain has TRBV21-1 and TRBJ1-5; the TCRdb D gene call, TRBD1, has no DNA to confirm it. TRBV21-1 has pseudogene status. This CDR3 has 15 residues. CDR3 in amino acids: CASSRFQGAAQPQHF.

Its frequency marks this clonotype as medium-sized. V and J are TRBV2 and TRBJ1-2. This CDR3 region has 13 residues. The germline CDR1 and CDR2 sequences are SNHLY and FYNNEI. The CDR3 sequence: CASRDRKNYGYTF. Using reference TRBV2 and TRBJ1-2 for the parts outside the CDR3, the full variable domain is EPEVTQTPSHQVTQMGQEVILRCVPISNHLYFYWYRQILGQKVEFLVSFYNNEISEKSEIFDDQFSVERPDGSNFTLKIRSTKLEDSAMYFCASRDRKNYGYTFGSGTRLTVV.

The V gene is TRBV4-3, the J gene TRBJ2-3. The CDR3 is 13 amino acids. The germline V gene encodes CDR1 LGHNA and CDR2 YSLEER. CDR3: CASAPIESDTQYF.

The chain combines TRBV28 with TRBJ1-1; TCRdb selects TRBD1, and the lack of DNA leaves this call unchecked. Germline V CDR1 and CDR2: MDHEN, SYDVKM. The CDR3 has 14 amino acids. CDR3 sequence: CASRMRQTGTEAFF. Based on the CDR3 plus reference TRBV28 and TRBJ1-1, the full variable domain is DVKVTQSSRYLVKRTGEKVFLECVQDMDHENMFWYRQDPGLGLRLIYFSYDVKMKEKGDIPEGYSVSREKKERFSLILESASTNQTSMYLCASRMRQTGTEAFFGQGTRLTVV.

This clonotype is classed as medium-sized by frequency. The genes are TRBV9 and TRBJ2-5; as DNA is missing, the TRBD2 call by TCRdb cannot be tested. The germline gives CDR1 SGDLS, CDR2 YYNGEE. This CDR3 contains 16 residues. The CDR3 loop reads CASSVGQTSGQETQYF. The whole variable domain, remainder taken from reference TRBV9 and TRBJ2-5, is DSGVTQTPKHLITATGQRVTLRCSPRSGDLSVYWYQQSLDQGLQFLIQYYNGEERAKGNILERFSAQQFPDLHSELNLSSLELGDSALYFCASSVGQTSGQETQYFGPGTRLLVL.

CDR3 sequence reads: CASSLGTQSNQPQHF. The chain employs TRBV11-2 and TRBJ1-5; TCRdb returns TRBD1, unconfirmable since there is no DNA. The germline gives CDR1 SGHAT, CDR2 FQNNGV. The CDR3 sequence is 15 residues long.

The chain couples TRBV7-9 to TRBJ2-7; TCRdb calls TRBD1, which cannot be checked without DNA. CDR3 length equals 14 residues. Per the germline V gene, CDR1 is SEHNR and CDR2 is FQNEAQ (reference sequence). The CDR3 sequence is CASSLITGSYEQYF.

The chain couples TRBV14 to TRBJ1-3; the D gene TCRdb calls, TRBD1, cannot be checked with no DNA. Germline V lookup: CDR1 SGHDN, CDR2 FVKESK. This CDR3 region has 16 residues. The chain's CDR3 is CASSPRTDSSGNTIYF.

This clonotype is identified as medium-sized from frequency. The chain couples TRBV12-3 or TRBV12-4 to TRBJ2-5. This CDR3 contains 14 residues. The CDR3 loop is CASSLGTLQETQYF.

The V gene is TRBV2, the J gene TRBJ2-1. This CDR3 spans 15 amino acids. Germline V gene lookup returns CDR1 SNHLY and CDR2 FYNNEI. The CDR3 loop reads CASSEDVGTYNEQFF.

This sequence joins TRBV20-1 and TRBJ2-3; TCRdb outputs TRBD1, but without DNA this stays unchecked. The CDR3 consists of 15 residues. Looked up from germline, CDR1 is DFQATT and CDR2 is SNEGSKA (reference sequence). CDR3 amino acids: CSARDQGGSTDTQYF.

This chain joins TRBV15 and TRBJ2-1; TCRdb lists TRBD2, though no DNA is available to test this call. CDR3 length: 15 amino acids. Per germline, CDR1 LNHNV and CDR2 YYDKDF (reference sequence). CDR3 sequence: CATSRLLAGGDEQFF.

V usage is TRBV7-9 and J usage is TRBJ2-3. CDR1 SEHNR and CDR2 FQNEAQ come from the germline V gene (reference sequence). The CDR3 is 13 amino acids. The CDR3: CASSLVGTDTQYF.

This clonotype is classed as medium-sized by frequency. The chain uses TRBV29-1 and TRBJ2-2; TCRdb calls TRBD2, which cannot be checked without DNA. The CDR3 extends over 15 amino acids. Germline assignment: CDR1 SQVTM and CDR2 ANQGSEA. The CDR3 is CSVLIAGDATGELFF.

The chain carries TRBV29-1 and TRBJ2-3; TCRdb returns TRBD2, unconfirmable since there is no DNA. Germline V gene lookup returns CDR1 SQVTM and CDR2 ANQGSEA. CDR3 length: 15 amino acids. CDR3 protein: CSVTLAGAGGDTQYF.

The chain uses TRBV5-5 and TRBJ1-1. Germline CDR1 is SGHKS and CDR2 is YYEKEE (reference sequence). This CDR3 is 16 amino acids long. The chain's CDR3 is CASSLDSPLSGTEAFF.

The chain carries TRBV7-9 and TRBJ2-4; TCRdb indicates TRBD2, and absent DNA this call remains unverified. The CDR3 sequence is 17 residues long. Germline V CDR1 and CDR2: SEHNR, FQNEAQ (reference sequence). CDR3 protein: CASAEEGLNELKNIQYF.

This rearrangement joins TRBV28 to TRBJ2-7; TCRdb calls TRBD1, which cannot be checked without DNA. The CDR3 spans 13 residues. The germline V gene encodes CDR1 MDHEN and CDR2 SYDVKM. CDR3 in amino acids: CASRPSGGYEQYF. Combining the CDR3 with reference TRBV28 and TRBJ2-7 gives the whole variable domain DVKVTQSSRYLVKRTGEKVFLECVQDMDHENMFWYRQDPGLGLRLIYFSYDVKMKEKGDIPEGYSVSREKKERFSLILESASTNQTSMYLCASRPSGGYEQYFGPGTRLTVT.

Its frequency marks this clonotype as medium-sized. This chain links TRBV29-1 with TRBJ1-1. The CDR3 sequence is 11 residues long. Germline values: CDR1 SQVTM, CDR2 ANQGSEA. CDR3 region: CSVGQNTEAFF.

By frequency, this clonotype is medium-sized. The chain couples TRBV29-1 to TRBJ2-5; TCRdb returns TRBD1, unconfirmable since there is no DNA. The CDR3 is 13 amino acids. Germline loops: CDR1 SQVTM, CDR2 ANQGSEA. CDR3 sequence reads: CSTGTGDPGTQYF. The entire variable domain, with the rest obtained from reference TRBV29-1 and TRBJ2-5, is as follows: SAVISQKPSRDICQRGTSLTIQCQVDSQVTMMFWYRQQPGQSLTLIATANQGSEATYESGFVIDKFPISRPNLTFSTLTVSNMSPEDSSIYLCSTGTGDPGTQYFGPGTRLLVL.

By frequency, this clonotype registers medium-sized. CDR3 in amino acids: CASSLTSVNEQFF. The rearrangement links TRBV11-2 to TRBJ2-1; the D gene TCRdb calls, TRBD2, cannot be checked with no DNA. Per germline, CDR1 SGHAT and CDR2 FQNNGV. The CDR3 is 13 residues long.

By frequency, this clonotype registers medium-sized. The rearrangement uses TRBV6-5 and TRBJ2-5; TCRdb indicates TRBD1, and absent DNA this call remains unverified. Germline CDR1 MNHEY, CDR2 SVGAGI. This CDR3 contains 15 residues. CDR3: CASSYRGPVGETQYF.

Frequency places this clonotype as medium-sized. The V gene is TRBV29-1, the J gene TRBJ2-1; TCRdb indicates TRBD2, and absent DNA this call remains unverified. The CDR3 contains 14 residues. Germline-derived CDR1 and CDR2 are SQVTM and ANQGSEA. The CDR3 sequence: CSVASGESLGEQFF.

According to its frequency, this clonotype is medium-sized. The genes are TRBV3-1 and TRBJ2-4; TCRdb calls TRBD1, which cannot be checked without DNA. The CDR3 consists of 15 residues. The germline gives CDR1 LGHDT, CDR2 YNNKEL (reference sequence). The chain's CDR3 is CASSQVPGLGNIQYF. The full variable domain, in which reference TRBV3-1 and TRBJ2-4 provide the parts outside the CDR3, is DTAVSQTPKYLVTQMGNDKSIKCEQNLGHDTMYWYKQDSKKFLKIMFSYNNKELIINETVPNRFSPKSPDKAHLNLHINSLELGDSAVYFCASSQVPGLGNIQYFGAGTRLSVL.

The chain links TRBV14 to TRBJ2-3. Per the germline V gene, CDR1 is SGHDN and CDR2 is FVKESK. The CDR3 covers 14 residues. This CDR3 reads CASSPLGNEDTQYF.